What follows are 9 T cell receptor beta chains derived from one specimen sequenced in a study of identical twins' blood T cells. A single record per CDR3 protein comes from TCRdb applying MiXCR to the 5' RACE reads. The sample lists fewer than 450,000 distinct CDR3 sequences; approximately 30% were seen once. Specimen: PBMCs. The source of these receptors is a woman aged 18-50 years in good health.

The CDR3 sequence: CASSITGANQPQHF. In DNA form, the CDR3 reads TGTGCCAGCAGCATTACAGGGGCCAATCAGCCCCAGCATTTT. The chain carries TRBV12-3 or TRBV12-4 and TRBJ1-5; TRBD1 agrees at 7 bases. Germline trimming cut 6 bases from V and 3 bases from J; bases unmatched to any gene: 5. There are 14 residues in the CDR3.

This clonotype came up a few times. The genes are TRBV3-1 and TRBJ2-3, with TRBD2 matching over 9 bases. Unmatched junction bases numbered 4, after V lost 0 bases and J lost 6 bases. The CDR3 spans 15 residues. The V gene's germline CDR1 is LGHDT and CDR2 YNNKEL (reference sequence). DNA of the CDR3: TGTGCCAGCAGCCAAGATCACCTAGCGGGGGATACGCAGTATTTT. Translation gives CASSQDHLAGDTQYF.

This clonotype occurred a few times. The rearrangement links TRBV20-1 to TRBJ1-1, with TRBD1 identical over 7 bases. Germline V lookup: CDR1 DFQATT, CDR2 SNEGSKA (reference sequence). V gave up 0 bases and J gave up 8 bases; unmatched junction bases: 9. The length of the CDR3 is 14 residues. DNA for the CDR3: TGCAGTGCTAGAGATTTTAGGGGGCGGCAAGAAGCTTTCTTT. It translates to CSARDFRGRQEAFF.

This sequence joins TRBV29-1 and TRBJ1-1; D uncertain. Trimming pared 7 bases from V and 8 bases from J, leaving 17 bases between. This CDR3 comprises 12 residues. Germline assignment: CDR1 SQVTM and CDR2 ANQGSEA. CDR3 protein: CSANVAPGEAFF. DNA for the CDR3: TGCAGCGCCAACGTGGCGCCGGGAGAAGCTTTCTTT.

This clonotype was observed a handful of times. The rearrangement links TRBV20-1 to TRBJ1-4, with D perhaps matching TRBD1 (5 bases). V was pared by 5 bases and J by 0 bases, with 16 bases between. Germline V gene sequence: CDR1 DFQATT, CDR2 SNEGSKA (reference sequence). CDR3 length equals 16 residues. CDR3 nucleotides: TGCAGTGCTGACTGGGACGGGGCACCAACTAATGAAAAACTGTTTTTT. Encoded protein: CSADWDGAPTNEKLFF.

This clonotype was recorded a few times. V gene TRBV14 combines with J gene TRBJ1-2; the D is unclear. V was pared by 4 bases and J by 3 bases, with 12 bases between. The CDR3 spans 14 residues. Germline CDR1 and CDR2: SGHDN and FVKESK. CDR3 region: CASSPATLYYGYTF. For the CDR3, the DNA is TGTGCCAGCAGCCCCGCAACGCTATACTATGGCTACACCTTC.

The chain employs TRBV20-1 and TRBJ2-5; D unresolved. Germline loops: CDR1 DFQATT, CDR2 SNEGSKA (reference sequence). Trimming removed 0 bases at V and 5 bases at J, with 13 bases between. CDR3 length equals 14 residues. Written as DNA, the CDR3 is TGCAGTGCTAGAGATGGCCTGGAGTGGGAGACCCAGTACTTC. It encodes CSARDGLEWETQYF.

This clonotype has a handful of counts. V is TRBV12-3 or TRBV12-4 and J is TRBJ2-1, with D uncertain. This CDR3 contains 17 residues. V lost 7 bases, J lost 0 bases, and 19 bases lay in between. CDR3 sequence reads: CASTVAHLLASYNEQFF. CDR3 DNA: TGTGCCAGCACCGTCGCCCACCTCCTGGCCTCCTACAATGAGCAGTTCTTC.

This clonotype was detected ten times or more. J is TRBJ2-7 and V is TRBV28, with TRBD2 matching 8 bases. CDR1 and CDR2 from the germline V gene are MDHEN and SYDVKM. V was clipped by 5 bases and J by 3 bases; unmatched bases: 6. The CDR3 extends over 14 amino acids. CDR3 sequence reads: CASSPTSGGYEQYF. The CDR3, as DNA: TGTGCCAGCAGTCCTACTAGCGGAGGCTACGAGCAGTACTTC.